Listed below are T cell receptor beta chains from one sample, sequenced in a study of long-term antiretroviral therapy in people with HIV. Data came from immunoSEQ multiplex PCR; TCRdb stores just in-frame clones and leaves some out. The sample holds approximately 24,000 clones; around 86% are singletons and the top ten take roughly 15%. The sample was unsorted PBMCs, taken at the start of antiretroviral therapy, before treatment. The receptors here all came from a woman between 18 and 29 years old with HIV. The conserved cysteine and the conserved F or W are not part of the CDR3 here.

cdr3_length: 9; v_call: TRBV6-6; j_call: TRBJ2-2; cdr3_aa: ASRVSGELF
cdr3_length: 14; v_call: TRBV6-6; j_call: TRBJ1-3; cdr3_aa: ASSPGLFSSGNTIY
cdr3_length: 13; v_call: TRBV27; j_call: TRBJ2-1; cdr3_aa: ASSSRDSSYNEQF
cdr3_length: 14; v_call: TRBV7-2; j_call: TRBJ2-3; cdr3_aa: ASSPTAGASTDTQY
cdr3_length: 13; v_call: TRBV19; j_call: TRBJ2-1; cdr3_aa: ASSIDPGTYNEQF
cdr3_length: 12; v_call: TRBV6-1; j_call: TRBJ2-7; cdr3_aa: ASWPGHHPYEQY
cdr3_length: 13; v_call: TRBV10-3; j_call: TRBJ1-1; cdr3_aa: ATSGDSRTNTEAF
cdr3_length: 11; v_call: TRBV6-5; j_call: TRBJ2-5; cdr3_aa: ASSYGLQETQY
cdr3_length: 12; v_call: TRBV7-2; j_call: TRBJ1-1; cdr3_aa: ASSFRREDTEAF
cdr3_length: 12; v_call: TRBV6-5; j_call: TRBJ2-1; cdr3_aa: ASRGSSSYNEQF
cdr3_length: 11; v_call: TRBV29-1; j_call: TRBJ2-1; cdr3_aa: SAEPLVYNEQF
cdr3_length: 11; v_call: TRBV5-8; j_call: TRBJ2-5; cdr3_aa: ASSLERQETQY
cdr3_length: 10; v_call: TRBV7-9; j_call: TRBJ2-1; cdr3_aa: ASSHRGDEQF
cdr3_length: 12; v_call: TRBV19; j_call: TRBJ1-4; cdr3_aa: ASNSRGGDEKLF
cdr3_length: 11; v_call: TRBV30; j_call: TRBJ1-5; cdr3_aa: AWSVRGGQPQH
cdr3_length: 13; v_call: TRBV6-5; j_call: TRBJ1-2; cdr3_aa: ASSYYRGLSYGYT
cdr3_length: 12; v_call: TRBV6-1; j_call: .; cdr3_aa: ASSEGQGVYEQY